Listed here are 4 T cell receptor beta chains from one sample, sequenced in a study of blood T cell repertoires in COVID-19. Clones were read by immunoSEQ multiplex PCR, and TCRdb kept only the in-frame ones, dropping some. In the table there are 120,000 or so clones, roughly three quarters of which are singletons. The specimen was peripheral blood. These receptors came from a man in his forties with active or convalescent COVID-19.

V usage is TRBV3-1 (or the pseudogene TRBV3-2) and J usage is TRBJ1-1; D is unclear. CDR1 is LGHDT, CDR2 YNNKEL, per germline (reference sequence). V lost 4 bases, J lost 0 bases, and 9 bases lay in between. The CDR3 has 14 amino acids. The CDR3 region is CASSPGVLNTEAFF. CDR3 nucleotide sequence: TGTGCCAGCAGCCCCGGAGTGTTGAACACTGAAGCTTTCTTT.

The gene calls are TRBV7-2 and TRBJ2-1, with D perhaps matching TRBD1 (8 bases). The V end was cut by 1 base, the J end by 5 bases, with 18 bases between. The germline V gene has CDR1 SGHTA and CDR2 FQGNSA. The CDR3 spans 17 residues. The CDR3 spells CASSLDPRQGRDNEQFF. The CDR3 nucleotides are TGTGCCAGCAGCTTAGACCCGAGACAGGGGAGGGACAATGAGCAGTTCTTC.

The gene calls are TRBV28 and TRBJ1-1; no clear D gene. V was clipped by 5 bases and J by 6 bases, with 16 bases between them. The CDR3 runs 14 residues. CDR1 is MDHEN, CDR2 SYDVKM, per germline. The CDR3 reads CASSTLHEVAEAFF. The CDR3 bases are TGTGCCAGCAGTACCCTTCATGAGGTCGCTGAAGCTTTCTTT.

The CDR3 nucleotides are TGTGCCTGCCATTGGCGACAGAACTATGGCTACACCTTC. It yields the protein CACHWRQNYGYTF. This rearrangement joins TRBV30 to TRBJ1-2; D might be TRBD1 (5 bases). In germline, CDR1 is GTSNPN, CDR2 SVGIG (reference sequence). The CDR3 length is 13 residues. Trimming pared 6 bases from V and 2 bases from J, leaving 13 bases between.